Following are 5 T cell receptor beta chains from one sample sequenced in a study of shared clonotypes between healthy human individuals. Positively selected for CCR7, the CD45RO-negative cells used as naive CD8 cells excluded terminally differentiated effector memory CD45RA+ cells. The method was immunoSEQ multiplex PCR; TCRdb's version includes in-frame clones alone and lacks a portion of them. The sample holds fewer than 800,000 clones, about 90% seen once. Specimen: naive CD8+ T cells sorted from blood. The receptor set was obtained from a man between 25 and 39 years old in good health.

The rearrangement links TRBV6-1 to TRBJ1-2; D remains ambiguous. CDR3 length: 15 residues. V was cut by 2 bases and J by 4 bases, with 14 bases left in between. Germline assignment: CDR1 MNHNS and CDR2 SASEGT. Here the CDR3 DNA reads TGTGCCAGCAGTGAAATTGGTCCGGGAGCCTATGGCTACACCTTC. Translated: CASSEIGPGAYGYTF.

This chain uses TRBV6-6 with TRBJ1-1, with D maybe TRBD1 (5 bases). The CDR3 covers 15 residues. V was clipped by 4 bases and J by 7 bases, with 19 bases between them. Per germline, CDR1 MNHNY and CDR2 SVGAGI (reference sequence). The CDR3 sequence: CASSSDFGDSNEAFF. The CDR3 DNA is TGTGCCAGCAGTTCCGATTTCGGGGACTCAAATGAAGCTTTCTTT.

This chain joins TRBV6-4 and TRBJ1-5; D not resolved. The germline V gene has CDR1 MRHNA and CDR2 SNTAGT. With 2 bases removed from V and 0 bases from J, the gap between germline ends came to 8 bases. The CDR3 runs to 15 residues. CDR3 sequence: CASSDGQDSNQPQHF. The CDR3 bases are TGTGCCAGCAGTGACGGCCAGGATAGCAATCAGCCCCAGCATTTT.

This rearrangement joins TRBV6-4 to TRBJ2-3, with D perhaps TRBD2 (5 bases). V was trimmed by 6 bases and J by 1 base, leaving 14 bases between them. Germline CDR1 MRHNA, CDR2 SNTAGT. This CDR3 contains 15 residues. CDR3 DNA sequence: TGTGCCAGCAGCCGAGGGCCAGTTCGCACAGATACGCAGTATTTT. It codes for CASSRGPVRTDTQYF.

On this clone itself: This same CDR3 is encoded by further DNA sequences in the sample. The chain is built from TRBV9 and TRBJ2-7, with TRBD2 matching over 9 bases. The germline V gene encodes CDR1 SGDLS and CDR2 YYNGEE. The CDR3 spans 15 residues. V dropped 2 bases and J dropped 3; count of bases not matched to a gene: 6. This chain's CDR3 is CASSVSSGISYEQYF. CDR3 sequence (DNA): TGTGCCAGCAGCGTCTCTAGCGGGATAAGCTACGAGCAGTACTTC. The variable domain in full, with the rest retrieved from reference TRBV9 and TRBJ2-7, is DSGVTQTPKHLITATGQRVTLRCSPRSGDLSVYWYQQSLDQGLQFLIQYYNGEERAKGNILERFSAQQFPDLHSELNLSSLELGDSALYFCASSVSSGISYEQYFGPGTRLTVT.